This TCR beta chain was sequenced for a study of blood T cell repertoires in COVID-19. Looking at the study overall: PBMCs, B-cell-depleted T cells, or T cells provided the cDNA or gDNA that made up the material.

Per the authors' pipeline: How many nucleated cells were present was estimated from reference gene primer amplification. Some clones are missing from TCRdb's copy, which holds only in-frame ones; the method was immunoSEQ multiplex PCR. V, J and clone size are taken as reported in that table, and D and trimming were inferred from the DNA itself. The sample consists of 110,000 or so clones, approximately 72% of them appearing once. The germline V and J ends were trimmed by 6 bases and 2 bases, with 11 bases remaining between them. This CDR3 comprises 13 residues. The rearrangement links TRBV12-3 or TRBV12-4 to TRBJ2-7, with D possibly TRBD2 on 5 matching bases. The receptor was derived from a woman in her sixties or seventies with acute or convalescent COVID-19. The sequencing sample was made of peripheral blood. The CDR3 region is CASSRGFTYEQYF. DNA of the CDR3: TGTGCCAGCAGCCGCGGGTTTACCTACGAGCAGTACTTC.